The next 30 T cell receptor beta chains were all read from a single sample in a study of cytomegalovirus exposure and HLA in healthy donors. It was with 60 Vbeta and 13 Jbeta primers that the PCR ran. The repertoire was sequenced with immunoSEQ multiplex PCR; TCRdb's copy has only in-frame clones and lacks some. The sample carries around 53,000 clones, roughly four fifths recorded once. Material for sequencing was PBMCs. These receptors all stem from a man in his thirties or forties in good health and CMV-seronegative.

The J gene is TRBJ1-1, the V gene TRBV15; D is uncertain. Germline V gene data show CDR1 as LNHNV and CDR2 as YYDKDF (reference sequence). The CDR3 totals 17 residues. Deletions cut 6 bases from V and 1 base from J, with 21 bases between. CDR3 nucleotide sequence: TGTGCCACCAGGAGAACTAACTATGGCCGCGGGAACACTGAAGCTTTCTTT. The encoded protein is CATRRTNYGRGNTEAFF. The variable domain in full, with the rest retrieved from reference TRBV15 and TRBJ1-1, is DAMVIQNPRYQVTQFGKPVTLSCSQTLNHNVMYWYQQKSSQAPKLLFHYYDKDFNNEADTPDNFQSRRPNTSFCFLDIRSPGLGDTAMYLCATRRTNYGRGNTEAFFGQGTRLTVV.

V usage is TRBV5-1 and J usage is TRBJ2-2; no clear D gene. The CDR3 totals 17 residues. The germline V and J ends were trimmed by 0 bases and 5 bases, with 17 bases remaining between them. Germline V gene sequence: CDR1 SGHRS, CDR2 YFSETQ. The CDR3 sequence is CASSLAPEWPPTGELFF. DNA for the CDR3: TGCGCCAGCAGCTTGGCACCGGAGTGGCCTCCAACCGGGGAGCTGTTTTTT.

This clone was found once. This chain uses TRBV21-1 with TRBJ1-6; whether TRBD1, the table's D call, matches the DNA was not checked. TRBV21-1 has pseudogene status. The CDR3 extends over 15 amino acids. The CDR3 spells CASSKVRGTSPPLHF. CDR3 DNA sequence: TGTGCCAGCAGCAAAGTTAGGGGTACGTCTCCACCCCTCCACTTT.

The table lists this clone with a few counts. This chain uses TRBV7-9 with TRBJ2-5; possibly TRBD2 for D (6 bases). The J call could be wrong; TRBJ2-7 is a better fit for the DNA end. Germline assignment: CDR1 SEHNR and CDR2 FQNEAQ (reference sequence). There are 14 residues in the CDR3. This CDR3 reads CASSLEEGFNEQYF. CDR3 DNA: TGTGCCAGCAGCTTAGAGGAGGGATTCAACGAGCAGTACTTC.

The chain joins TRBV7-9 to TRBJ2-1; perhaps TRBD2 as D (5 bases). Germline assignment: CDR1 SEHNR and CDR2 FQNEAQ (reference sequence). The V end lost 4 bases, the J end lost 12 bases, and 19 bases lay between the germline ends. The CDR3 consists of 14 residues. The chain's CDR3 is CASSSPQSIGGQFF. The DNA of the CDR3 is TGTGCCAGCAGCTCGCCTCAGTCCATCGGAGGGCAGTTCTTC.

This clone was picked up one time. The chain has TRBV6-1 and TRBJ1-3; D gene uncertain. CDR1 is MNHNS and CDR2 is SASEGT in the germline V gene. The CDR3 consists of 14 residues. Trimming pared 6 bases from V and 7 bases from J, leaving 16 bases between. The CDR3 bases are TGTGCCAGCAGCTCGCTCCCCCCTCGGAACACCATATATTTT. Its translation is CASSSLPPRNTIYF.

The V and J genes are TRBV7-2 and TRBJ1-4, with a tentative D call TRBD1 (5 bases). The V and J ends lost 3 bases and 1 base respectively, with 9 bases between them. Germline assignment: CDR1 SGHTA and CDR2 FQGNSA. The CDR3 consists of 15 residues. In nucleotides, the CDR3 is TGTGCCAGCAGCTTGGGACTTAGAACTAATGAAAAACTGTTTTTT. Translating gives CASSLGLRTNEKLFF.

J is TRBJ1-2 and V is TRBV10-2; 9 bases are shared with TRBD1. V lost 4 bases and J lost 2; bases outside the gene matches: 2. CDR1 is WSHSY, CDR2 SAAADI, per germline. The CDR3 totals 14 residues. In DNA, the CDR3 is TGCGCCAGCAGTGGGACAGGGGACAACTATGGCTACACCTTC. This codes for CASSGTGDNYGYTF.

The gene calls are TRBV15 and TRBJ2-1; D is unresolved. CDR1 is LNHNV and CDR2 is YYDKDF in the germline V gene (reference sequence). This CDR3 has 12 residues. V lost 0 bases and J lost 9, with 6 bases in between. The CDR3 loop is CATSRDGREQFF. For the CDR3, the DNA is TGTGCCACCAGCAGAGATGGCCGTGAGCAGTTCTTC.

The chain joins TRBV6-1 to TRBJ1-4; TRBD1 aligns across 8 bases. The germline gives CDR1 MNHNS, CDR2 SASEGT. J lost 2 bases, V lost 6 bases, and 2 bases had no gene match. The CDR3 consists of 14 residues. In DNA, the CDR3 is TGTGCCAGCAGAAGGACAGGGACTAATGAAAAACTGTTTTTT. This sequence encodes CASRRTGTNEKLFF.

This chain joins TRBV5-5 and TRBJ2-1, with TRBD2 matching over 9 bases. The CDR3 extends over 18 amino acids. Trimming cost V 1 base and J 7 bases; bases outside gene matches: 15. The germline CDR1 and CDR2 sequences are SGHKS and YYEKEE (reference sequence). The CDR3 sequence: CASSLLYSGAGGPNEQFF. The CDR3 bases are TGTGCCAGCAGCTTGCTATACTCCGGGGCGGGAGGGCCGAATGAGCAGTTCTTC.

The rearrangement joins TRBV2 to TRBJ2-7; the match to TRBD1 covers 7 bases. The CDR3 consists of 12 residues. V shed 6 bases, J shed 1 base, and the junction held 0 bases outside the gene matches. Germline CDR1 SNHLY, CDR2 FYNNEI. CDR3 loop: CASRGQSYEQYF. CDR3 DNA: TGTGCCAGCAGGGGACAGTCCTACGAGCAGTACTTC.

The chain couples TRBV27 to TRBJ1-1; weak D call: TRBD1 (6 bases). The CDR3 runs 14 residues. V was trimmed by 5 bases and J by 6 bases, leaving 16 bases between them. In germline, CDR1 is MNHEY, CDR2 SMNVEV (reference sequence). CDR3 in DNA: TGTGCCAGCAGTCTAGGGCCACAGGGCCCTGAAGCTTTCTTT. Encoded protein: CASSLGPQGPEAFF.

The V gene is TRBV5-1, the J gene TRBJ2-1, with 8 bases identical to TRBD1. J lost 6 bases, V lost 2 bases, and 1 base had no gene match. Germline-derived CDR1 and CDR2 are SGHRS and YFSETQ. The CDR3 runs to 13 residues. The CDR3 here is CASSFTGGNEQFF. The CDR3 DNA follows: TGCGCCAGCAGCTTCACAGGGGGCAATGAGCAGTTCTTC.

The chain combines TRBV7-2 with TRBJ2-1, with 11 bases fitting TRBD1. Trimming removed 5 bases from V and 7 bases from J; junction bases left unmatched: 4. The germline CDR1 and CDR2 sequences are SGHTA and FQGNSA. The CDR3 extends over 14 amino acids. The CDR3 here is CASSRDRGENEQFF. The CDR3 DNA is TGTGCCAGCAGCAGGGACAGGGGGGAAAATGAGCAGTTCTTC.

The rearrangement links TRBV19 to TRBJ2-1, with D uncertain. Trimming removed 3 bases from V and 1 base from J, with 10 bases in between. This CDR3 comprises 15 residues. The germline V gene encodes CDR1 LNHDA and CDR2 SQIVND (reference sequence). DNA for the CDR3: TGTGCCAGTAGTATGGTTAGTTCGTCCTACAATGAGCAGTTCTTC. It translates to CASSMVSSSYNEQFF. Complete variable domain (other parts from reference TRBV19 and TRBJ2-1): DGGITQSPKYLFRKEGQNVTLSCEQNLNHDAMYWYRQDPGQGLRLIYYSQIVNDFQKGDIAEGYSVSREKKESFPLTVTSAQKNPTAFYLCASSMVSSSYNEQFFGPGTRLTVL.

This chain joins TRBV4-1 and TRBJ1-2; 8 bases are a match to TRBD1. This CDR3 region has 17 residues. The germline CDR1 and CDR2 sequences are MGHRA and YSYEKL. Trimming at V came to 4 bases and at J to 7 bases, leaving 17 bases not matched to a gene. CDR3 DNA: TGCGCCAGCAGCCGACGGGGGACAGGCGAATCTGACGGTGGCTACACCTTC. Translation gives CASSRRGTGESDGGYTF.

This clone came up once. V is TRBV30 and J is TRBJ2-5; D not resolved. Trimming removed 1 base from V and 5 bases from J, with 8 bases in between. The CDR3 contains 12 residues. Germline V gives CDR1 GTSNPN, CDR2 SVGIG (reference sequence). CDR3 sequence (DNA): TGTGCCTGGAGTGAAGCACGGGAGACCCAGTACTTC. Translated: CAWSEARETQYF.

The chain combines TRBV11-2 with TRBJ2-7, with unresolved D. The germline gives CDR1 SGHAT, CDR2 FQNNGV. This CDR3 has 11 amino acids. The V end was cut by 3 bases, the J end by 4 bases, with 4 bases between. CDR3 in amino acids: CASSFLYEQYF. As DNA, the CDR3 is TGTGCCAGCAGCTTTCTGTACGAGCAGTACTTC.

This rearrangement joins TRBV2 to TRBJ1-1; possible D gene TRBD1, 6 bases. The CDR3 consists of 15 residues. Trimming removed 4 bases at V and 3 bases at J, with 15 bases between. Germline CDR1 SNHLY, CDR2 FYNNEI. CDR3 sequence reads: CASSGPGGWDTEAFF. In DNA, the CDR3 is TGTGCCAGCAGTGGGCCTGGGGGCTGGGACACTGAAGCTTTCTTT.

This sequence joins TRBV4-2 and TRBJ2-5; TRBD2 agrees at 7 bases. V gave up 1 base and J gave up 0 bases; unmatched junction bases: 14. CDR1 and CDR2 (germline): LGHNA, YNFKEQ. CDR3 length equals 19 residues. CDR3 protein: CASSQAPTSFTWYQETQYF. The CDR3 DNA sequence: TGTGCCAGCAGCCAAGCCCCGACTAGCTTTACTTGGTACCAAGAGACCCAGTACTTC.

The chain couples TRBV5-8 to TRBJ2-5; D gene unclear. With 4 bases removed from V and 11 bases from J, the gap between germline ends came to 9 bases. Germline CDR1 SGHTS, CDR2 YDEGEE. This CDR3 has 10 residues. DNA for the CDR3: TGTGCCAGCAGCCCCGACATACAGTACTTC. Protein product: CASSPDIQYF.

The chain recombines TRBV28 with TRBJ2-3; D is undetermined. The V gene's germline CDR1 is MDHEN and CDR2 SYDVKM. CDR3 length: 15 amino acids. Between the trimmed V and J ends, which lost 6 bases and 3 bases, there was a span of 16 bases. CDR3 DNA: TGTGCCAGCAGCCCCGCCGTCCTTAGAACAGATACGCAGTATTTT. Its translation: CASSPAVLRTDTQYF.

This rearrangement joins TRBV6-5 to TRBJ2-7, with D possibly matching TRBD1 (5 bases). V lost 2 bases and J lost 5, with 13 bases in between. This CDR3 is 14 amino acids long. The germline gives CDR1 MNHEY, CDR2 SVGAGI. The CDR3 coding sequence is TGTGCCAGCAGTTACGGGGCTCGTCAAAACGAGCAGTACTTC. Translation gives CASSYGARQNEQYF.

The chain has TRBV2 and TRBJ2-1, with a tentative D call TRBD1 (5 bases). The germline gives CDR1 SNHLY, CDR2 FYNNEI. Between the trimmed V and J ends, which lost 2 bases and 13 bases, there was a span of 18 bases. CDR3 size: 14 residues. The CDR3 here is CASSEQSGMGNQFF. CDR3 sequence (DNA): TGTGCCAGCAGTGAACAGTCAGGGATGGGGAATCAGTTCTTC.

V gene TRBV9 combines with J gene TRBJ2-5; TRBD2 aligns across 9 bases. Germline values: CDR1 SGDLS, CDR2 YYNGEE. This CDR3 region has 14 residues. V shed 4 bases and J 5 bases; nucleotides not matched to a gene: 6. The CDR3 protein is CASSTKGLAETQYF. The CDR3 nucleotides are TGTGCCAGCAGCACAAAAGGACTAGCGGAGACCCAGTACTTC.

This chain links TRBV18 with TRBJ2-5, with 15 bases lining up with TRBD2. Losses at the gene ends were 2 bases for V and 2 bases for J; bases not matched to a gene: 6. The CDR3 spans 18 residues. The germline V gene encodes CDR1 KGHSH and CDR2 LQKENI. This CDR3 is CASSPSGLAGGSQETQYF. The CDR3 DNA is TGTGCCAGCTCACCATCGGGACTAGCGGGGGGCTCACAAGAGACCCAGTACTTC. Looking up the rest from reference TRBV18 and TRBJ2-5 gives the full variable domain: NAGVMQNPRHLVRRRGQEARLRCSPMKGHSHVYWYRQLPEEGLKFMVYLQKENIIDESGMPKERFSAEFPKEGPSILRIQQVVRGDSAAYFCASSPSGLAGGSQETQYFGPGTRLLVL.

J is TRBJ2-2 and V is TRBV9; the D gene is possibly TRBD2 (5 bases). Germline V gives CDR1 SGDLS, CDR2 YYNGEE. The CDR3 sequence is 15 residues long. The V end lost 0 bases, the J end lost 4 bases, and 10 bases lay between the germline ends. CDR3 amino acids: CASSVGTGSTGELFF. In DNA, the CDR3 is TGTGCCAGCAGCGTAGGTACGGGGAGCACCGGGGAGCTGTTTTTT.

This clone showed up just once. V usage is TRBV9 and J usage is TRBJ2-1, with a tentative D call TRBD2 (6 bases). Germline V gene data show CDR1 as SGDLS and CDR2 as YYNGEE. The CDR3 sequence is 17 residues long. With 3 bases removed from V and 0 bases from J, the gap between germline ends came to 16 bases. The CDR3: CASSARSSASSYNEQFF. The CDR3, as DNA: TGTGCCAGCAGCGCCAGATCTAGCGCTAGCTCCTACAATGAGCAGTTCTTC.

This chain links TRBV28 with TRBJ2-1, with TRBD1 matching over 8 bases. This CDR3 spans 15 amino acids. With 5 bases clipped from V and 4 bases from J, the junction kept 7 bases outside the gene matches. Germline-derived CDR1 and CDR2 are MDHEN and SYDVKM. The CDR3 reads CASSQDRDAYNEQFF. The CDR3 coding sequence is TGTGCCAGCAGTCAGGACAGGGATGCATACAATGAGCAGTTCTTC.